This T cell receptor beta chain is from a study of blood T cells in healthy people across ages. Primers used in a second PCR of roughly 7 to 12 cycles were a sample-barcoded 5' primer and a J-beta primer mix. TCRdb recomputed calls from the 5' RACE reads with MiXCR, one row per CDR3 protein. The data contain more than 1,000,000 distinct CDR3 sequences, around 27% of them singletons. This clonotype came up a few times. V lost 7 bases and J 1 base, leaving 11 bases between the germline ends. The CDR3 loop spans 14 amino acids. Germline V CDR1 and CDR2: PRHDT, FYEKMQ (reference sequence). This same sample was also taken into another study, of T cells of mothers and their children.

This rearrangement joins TRBV13 to TRBJ2-1; perhaps TRBD2 as D (5 bases). The specimen sequenced was blood. This receptor was taken from a girl under 10 years old in good health. CDR3 protein: CASIASISYNEQFF. DNA of the CDR3: TGTGCCAGCATAGCTAGCATTTCCTACAATGAGCAGTTCTTC.